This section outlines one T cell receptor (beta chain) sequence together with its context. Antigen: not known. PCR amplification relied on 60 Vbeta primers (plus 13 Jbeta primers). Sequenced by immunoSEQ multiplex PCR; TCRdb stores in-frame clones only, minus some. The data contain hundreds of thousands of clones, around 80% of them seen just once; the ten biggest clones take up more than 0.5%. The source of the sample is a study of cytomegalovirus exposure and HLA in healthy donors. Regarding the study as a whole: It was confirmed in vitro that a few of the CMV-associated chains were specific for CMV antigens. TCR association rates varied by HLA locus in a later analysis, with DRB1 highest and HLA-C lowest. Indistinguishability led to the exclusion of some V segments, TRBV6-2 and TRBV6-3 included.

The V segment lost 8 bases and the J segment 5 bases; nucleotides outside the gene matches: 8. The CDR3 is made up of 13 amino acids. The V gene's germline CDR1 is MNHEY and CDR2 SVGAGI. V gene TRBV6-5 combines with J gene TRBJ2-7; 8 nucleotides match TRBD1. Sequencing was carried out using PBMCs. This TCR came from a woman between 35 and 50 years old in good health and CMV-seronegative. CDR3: CASGQGLHHEQYF. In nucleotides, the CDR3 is TGTGCCAGCGGACAGGGATTACACCACGAGCAGTACTTC.